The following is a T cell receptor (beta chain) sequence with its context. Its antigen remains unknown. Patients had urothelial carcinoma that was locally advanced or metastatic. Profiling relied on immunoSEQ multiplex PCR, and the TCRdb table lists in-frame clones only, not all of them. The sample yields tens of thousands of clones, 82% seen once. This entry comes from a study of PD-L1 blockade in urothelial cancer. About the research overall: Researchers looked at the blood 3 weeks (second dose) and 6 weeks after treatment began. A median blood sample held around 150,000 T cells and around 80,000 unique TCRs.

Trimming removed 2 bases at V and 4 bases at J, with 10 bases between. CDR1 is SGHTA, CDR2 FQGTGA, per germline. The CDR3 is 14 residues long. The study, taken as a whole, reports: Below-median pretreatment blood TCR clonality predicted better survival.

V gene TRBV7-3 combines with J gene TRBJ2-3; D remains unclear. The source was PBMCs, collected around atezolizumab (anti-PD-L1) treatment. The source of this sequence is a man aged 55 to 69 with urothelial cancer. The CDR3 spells CASSLSVYSDTQYF. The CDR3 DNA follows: TGTGCCAGCAGCTTATCCGTTTACTCAGATACGCAGTATTTT.